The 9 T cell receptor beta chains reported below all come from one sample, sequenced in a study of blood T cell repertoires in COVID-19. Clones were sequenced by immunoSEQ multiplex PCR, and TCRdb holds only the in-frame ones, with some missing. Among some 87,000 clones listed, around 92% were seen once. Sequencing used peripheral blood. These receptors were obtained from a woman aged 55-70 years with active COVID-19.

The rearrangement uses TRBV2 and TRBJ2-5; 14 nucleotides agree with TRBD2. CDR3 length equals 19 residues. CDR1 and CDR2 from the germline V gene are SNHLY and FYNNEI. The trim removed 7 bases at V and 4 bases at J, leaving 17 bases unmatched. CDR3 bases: TGTGCCAGCACCAAAATCCGGACTAGCGGGGGGTACCAAGTAGAGACCCAGTACTTC. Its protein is CASTKIRTSGGYQVETQYF. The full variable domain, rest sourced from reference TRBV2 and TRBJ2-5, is EPEVTQTPSHQVTQMGQEVILRCVPISNHLYFYWYRQILGQKVEFLVSFYNNEISEKSEIFDDQFSVERPDGSNFTLKIRSTKLEDSAMYFCASTKIRTSGGYQVETQYFGPGTRLLVL.

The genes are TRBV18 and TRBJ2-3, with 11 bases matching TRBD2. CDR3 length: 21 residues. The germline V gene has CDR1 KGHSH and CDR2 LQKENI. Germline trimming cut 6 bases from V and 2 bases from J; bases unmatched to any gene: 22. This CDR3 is CASSFGTGKLAGATFTDTQYF. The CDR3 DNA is TGTGCCAGCTCCTTTGGGACAGGGAAACTAGCGGGGGCCACTTTCACAGATACGCAGTATTTT.

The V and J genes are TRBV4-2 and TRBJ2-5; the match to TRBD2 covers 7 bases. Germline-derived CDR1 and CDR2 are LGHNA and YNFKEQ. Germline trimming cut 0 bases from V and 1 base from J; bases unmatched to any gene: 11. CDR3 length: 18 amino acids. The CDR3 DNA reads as TGTGCCAGCAGCCAAGATATCGGGGCTAGCGGTTCCCAAGAGACCCAGTACTTC. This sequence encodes CASSQDIGASGSQETQYF.

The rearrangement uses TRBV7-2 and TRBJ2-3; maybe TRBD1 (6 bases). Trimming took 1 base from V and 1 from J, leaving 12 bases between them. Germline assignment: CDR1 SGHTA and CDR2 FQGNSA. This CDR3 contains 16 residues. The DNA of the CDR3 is TGTGCCAGCAGCTTAGACAGGGCGGTCGGCACAGATACGCAGTATTTT. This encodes CASSLDRAVGTDTQYF. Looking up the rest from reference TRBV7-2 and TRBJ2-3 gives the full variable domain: GAGVSQSPSNKVTEKGKDVELRCDPISGHTALYWYRQSLGQGLEFLIYFQGNSAPDKSGLPSDRFSAERTGGSVSTLTIQRTQQEDSAVYLCASSLDRAVGTDTQYFGPGTRLTVL.

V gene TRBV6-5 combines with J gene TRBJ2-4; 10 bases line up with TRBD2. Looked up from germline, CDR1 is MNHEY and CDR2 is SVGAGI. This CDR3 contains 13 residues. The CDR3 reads CMAAGGAKNIQYF. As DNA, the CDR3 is TGTATGGCAGCGGGAGGGGCCAAAAACATTCAGTACTTC.

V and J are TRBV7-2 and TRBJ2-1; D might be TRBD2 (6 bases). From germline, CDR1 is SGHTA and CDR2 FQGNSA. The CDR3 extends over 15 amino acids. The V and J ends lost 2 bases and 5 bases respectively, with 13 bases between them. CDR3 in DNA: TGTGCCAGCAGCTTATTGGGGGGAACAAACAATGAGCAGTTCTTC. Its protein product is CASSLLGGTNNEQFF.

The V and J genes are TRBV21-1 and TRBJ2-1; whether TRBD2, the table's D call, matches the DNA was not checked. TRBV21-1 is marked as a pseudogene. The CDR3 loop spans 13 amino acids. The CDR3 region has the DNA TGTGCCAGCCGTAGCGGGAGGGGCAATGAGCAGTTCTTC. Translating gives CASRSGRGNEQFF.

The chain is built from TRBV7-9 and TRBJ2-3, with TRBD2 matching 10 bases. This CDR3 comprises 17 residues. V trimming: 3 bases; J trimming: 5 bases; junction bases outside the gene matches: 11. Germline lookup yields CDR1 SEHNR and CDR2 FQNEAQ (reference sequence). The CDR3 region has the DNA TGTGCCAGCAGCTTTAAGGTCGCTAGCGGGAGTCAAGATACGCAGTATTTT. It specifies CASSFKVASGSQDTQYF.

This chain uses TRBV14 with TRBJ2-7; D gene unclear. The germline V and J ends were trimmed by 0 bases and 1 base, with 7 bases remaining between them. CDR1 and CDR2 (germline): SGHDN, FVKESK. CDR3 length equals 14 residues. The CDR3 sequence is CASSQDSPSYEQYF. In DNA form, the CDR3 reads TGTGCCAGCAGCCAAGATAGCCCATCCTACGAGCAGTACTTC.